These 26 T cell receptor beta chains were sequenced from one sample in a study of PD-1 blockade in classical Hodgkin lymphoma. The assay was immunoSEQ multiplex PCR, and TCRdb's table has in-frame clones only and misses some. The sample carries tens of thousands of clones, roughly 93% recorded once. Time point of the sample: newly diagnosed, previously untreated cHL patient sample. Input material: peripheral blood mononuclear cells (PBMCs). These receptors were collected from a human donor with classical Hodgkin lymphoma.

In DNA form, the CDR3 reads TGCGCCAGCAGCCCGACAGGGGGGACCCAGTACTTC. Protein sequence: CASSPTGGTQYF. The chain uses TRBV5-1 and TRBJ2-5; 9 bases agree with TRBD1. Germline CDR1 is SGHRS and CDR2 is YFSETQ. V was pared by 4 bases and J by 7 bases, with 2 bases of the junction left unmatched. The CDR3 totals 12 residues.

The gene calls are TRBV6-6 and TRBJ1-1; maybe TRBD1 (5 bases). V dropped 2 bases and J dropped 6 bases, with 16 bases sitting between them. CDR1 and CDR2 from the germline V gene are MNHNY and SVGAGI (reference sequence). The CDR3 is 15 residues long. CDR3 sequence: CASSYNQGMNAEAFF. CDR3 nucleotide sequence: TGTGCCAGCAGTTACAACCAGGGTATGAATGCTGAAGCTTTCTTT.

In this sample, this clone turned up once. The chain has TRBV18 and TRBJ1-1; tentative D call: TRBD1 (6 bases). Trimming cost V 3 bases and J 1 base, with 15 bases left between them. CDR3 length equals 16 residues. Germline V gene lookup returns CDR1 KGHSH and CDR2 LQKENI. The CDR3 is CASSPTGGHSNTEAFF. Here the CDR3 DNA reads TGTGCCAGCTCACCTACGGGGGGACATTCGAACACTGAAGCTTTCTTT. Full variable domain (outside the CDR3, taken from reference TRBV18 and TRBJ1-1): NAGVMQNPRHLVRRRGQEARLRCSPMKGHSHVYWYRQLPEEGLKFMVYLQKENIIDESGMPKERFSAEFPKEGPSILRIQQVVRGDSAAYFCASSPTGGHSNTEAFFGQGTRLTVV.

V usage is TRBV5-1 and J usage is TRBJ1-3; a possible D gene is TRBD1 (5 bases). CDR3 length: 15 residues. V lost 1 base, J lost 2 bases, and 10 bases lay in between. The V gene's germline CDR1 is SGHRS and CDR2 YFSETQ. CDR3 sequence: CASSLPGVPGNTIYF. In DNA form, the CDR3 reads TGCGCCAGCAGCTTGCCGGGGGTACCTGGAAACACCATATATTTT.

The gene calls are TRBV4-2 and TRBJ2-7; D not resolved. Trimming took 0 bases from V and 4 from J, leaving 7 bases between them. The CDR3 loop spans 13 amino acids. Germline assignment: CDR1 LGHNA and CDR2 YNFKEQ. As DNA, the CDR3 is TGTGCCAGCAGCCAAGACGGTGCGTACGAGCAGTACTTC. The encoded protein is CASSQDGAYEQYF.

V is TRBV7-9 and J is TRBJ1-2; 12 positions agree with TRBD1. The J segment lost 5 bases and the V segment lost 5 bases, leaving 3 bases of the junction unmatched. Germline-derived CDR1 and CDR2 are SEHNR and FQNEAQ (reference sequence). The CDR3 spans 14 residues. The DNA for the CDR3 is TGTGCCAGCAGCGAGGGACAGGGGGCTTATGGCTACACCTTC. It specifies CASSEGQGAYGYTF.

This chain connects TRBV5-1 to TRBJ2-7, with a possible D match to TRBD2 (5 bases). Germline lookup yields CDR1 SGHRS and CDR2 YFSETQ. The CDR3 runs to 14 residues. Between the trimmed V and J ends, which lost 1 base and 3 bases, there was a span of 11 bases. The CDR3 spells CASSLSPGSYEQYF. The DNA of the CDR3 is TGCGCCAGCAGCTTGTCTCCGGGGAGCTACGAGCAGTACTTC.

There are a few counts of this clone. The genes are TRBV19 and TRBJ1-2; TRBD1 is a possible D gene (5 bases). The CDR3 contains 14 residues. Germline CDR1 is LNHDA and CDR2 is SQIVND (reference sequence). V was pared by 6 bases and J by 4 bases, with 15 bases between. In nucleotides, the CDR3 is TGTGCCAGTAGCCTCCGGGACGGAGCCTATGGCTACACCTTC. It encodes CASSLRDGAYGYTF.

This chain joins TRBV7-8 and TRBJ1-6; D not resolved. Germline V CDR1 and CDR2: SGHVS, FQNEAQ. The CDR3 extends over 15 amino acids. V lost 2 bases and J lost 7, with 12 bases in between. CDR3 sequence reads: CASSLMNQGNSPLHF. For the CDR3, the DNA is TGTGCCAGCAGCTTAATGAATCAAGGGAATTCACCCCTCCACTTT.

J is TRBJ1-5 and V is TRBV28; the D gene is possibly TRBD1 (6 bases). The germline gives CDR1 MDHEN, CDR2 SYDVKM. CDR3 length: 17 amino acids. V lost 6 bases and J lost 0, with 18 bases in between. The CDR3 bases are TGTGCCAGCAGGATCCTTGGGGGGGGGCTTAGCAATCAGCCCCAGCATTTT. Protein product: CASRILGGGLSNQPQHF. Full variable domain (rest looked up from reference TRBV28 and TRBJ1-5): DVKVTQSSRYLVKRTGEKVFLECVQDMDHENMFWYRQDPGLGLRLIYFSYDVKMKEKGDIPEGYSVSREKKERFSLILESASTNQTSMYLCASRILGGGLSNQPQHFGDGTRLSIL.

The chain uses TRBV27 and TRBJ1-3; D may be TRBD1 (5 bases). The CDR3 extends over 15 amino acids. V was clipped by 4 bases and J by 0 bases, with 10 bases between them. Germline CDR1 and CDR2: MNHEY and SMNVEV (reference sequence). The CDR3 DNA is TGTGCCAGCAGTTCCACAGGATCCTCTGGAAACACCATATATTTT. This encodes CASSSTGSSGNTIYF.

The chain uses TRBV7-9 and TRBJ2-1, with a possible D match to TRBD1 (5 bases). The CDR3 spans 14 residues. The ends were cut back, 5 bases at V and 5 bases at J, with 13 bases in the middle. Germline assignment: CDR1 SEHNR and CDR2 FQNEAQ (reference sequence). Written as DNA, the CDR3 is TGTGCCAGCAGCCCGACAGAGATAGACAATGAGCAGTTCTTC. Protein sequence: CASSPTEIDNEQFF.

The V call is TRBV9, the J call TRBJ2-3, with 7 nucleotides matching TRBD2. V was clipped by 1 base and J by 4 bases; unmatched bases: 6. Germline V CDR1 and CDR2: SGDLS, YYNGEE. The CDR3 contains 15 residues. CDR3: CASSVWGEGADTQYF. The CDR3 DNA reads as TGTGCCAGCAGCGTATGGGGGGAGGGCGCAGATACGCAGTATTTT.

The chain carries TRBV2 and TRBJ2-3; the D gene is possibly TRBD2 (6 bases). Germline V gene lookup returns CDR1 SNHLY and CDR2 FYNNEI. The CDR3 sequence is 15 residues long. Trimming stripped 6 bases from V and 0 bases from J, with 13 bases between. Here the CDR3 DNA reads TGTGCCAGCAGCCCTAGCGCACCAAGCACAGATACGCAGTATTTT. It codes for CASSPSAPSTDTQYF.

The chain carries TRBV2 and TRBJ2-7, with TRBD2 matching 8 bases. The CDR3 has 14 residues. Germline CDR1 is SNHLY and CDR2 is FYNNEI. Germline trimming cut 1 base from V and 3 bases from J; bases unmatched to any gene: 2. CDR3 residues: CASSEGGLVYEQYF. The CDR3 DNA is TGTGCCAGCAGTGAAGGGGGACTAGTCTACGAGCAGTACTTC.

This chain joins TRBV18 and TRBJ1-3; D may be TRBD1 (6 bases). The germline V gene encodes CDR1 KGHSH and CDR2 LQKENI. V was shortened by 3 bases and J by 8 bases, with 17 bases between the two germline ends. The CDR3 length is 15 residues. CDR3 in amino acids: CASSPRTELGYTIYF. The DNA for the CDR3 is TGTGCCAGCTCACCCCGGACAGAGCTGGGGTACACCATATATTTT.

This chain uses TRBV28 with TRBJ1-3; D remains unclear. Germline CDR1 MDHEN, CDR2 SYDVKM. The CDR3 runs to 16 residues. V lost 3 bases, J lost 4 bases, and 16 bases lay in between. The CDR3 is CASSFSQVLTGNTIYF. The CDR3 nucleotides are TGTGCCAGCAGTTTTTCCCAGGTACTAACCGGAAACACCATATATTTT. The full variable domain, rest sourced from reference TRBV28 and TRBJ1-3, is DVKVTQSSRYLVKRTGEKVFLECVQDMDHENMFWYRQDPGLGLRLIYFSYDVKMKEKGDIPEGYSVSREKKERFSLILESASTNQTSMYLCASSFSQVLTGNTIYFGEGSWLTVV.

V usage is TRBV5-6 and J usage is TRBJ2-7; 10 bases agree with TRBD2. Trimming removed 0 bases from V and 2 bases from J; junction bases left unmatched: 11. This CDR3 has 18 amino acids. CDR1 SGHDT and CDR2 YYEEEE come from the germline V gene. The CDR3 DNA is TGTGCCAGCAGCTTGGCCATACTTAGGACTAGCGGTACCTACGAGCAGTACTTC. It yields the protein CASSLAILRTSGTYEQYF. Full variable domain (missing parts from reference TRBV5-6 and TRBJ2-7): DAGVTQSPTHLIKTRGQQVTLRCSPKSGHDTVSWYQQALGQGPQFIFQYYEEEERQRGNFPDRFSGHQFPNYSSELNVNALLLGDSALYLCASSLAILRTSGTYEQYFGPGTRLTVT.

The V and J genes are TRBV19 and TRBJ2-3; 8 nucleotides align to TRBD1. CDR3 size: 15 residues. Germline V gene data show CDR1 as LNHDA and CDR2 as SQIVND (reference sequence). The V gene end was trimmed by 3 bases and the J gene end by 4 bases; junction bases not matched to a gene: 6. CDR3 in amino acids: CASSILQGGADTQYF. DNA for the CDR3: TGTGCCAGTAGTATCCTACAGGGGGGAGCAGATACGCAGTATTTT.

The table lists this clone with a count of one. The rearrangement links TRBV11-2 to TRBJ2-7, with 9 bases that match TRBD2. The CDR3 extends over 15 amino acids. The junction had 15 bases not matched to a gene; V was cut back by 5 bases and J by 10 bases. CDR1 and CDR2 (germline): SGHAT, FQNNGV. CDR3 residues: CASSPLPGLAFPQYF. The CDR3 DNA reads TGTGCCAGCAGCCCGCTACCGGGACTAGCATTTCCCCAGTACTTC.

The chain links TRBV10-3 to TRBJ1-5; TRBD1 might be the D (5 bases). Germline-derived CDR1 and CDR2 are ENHRY and SYGVKD. This CDR3 is built from 16 residues. Trimming pared 2 bases from V and 0 bases from J, leaving 11 bases between. CDR3 in amino acids: CAISEMGPSSNQPQHF. The CDR3 DNA is TGTGCCATCAGTGAGATGGGACCGTCTAGCAATCAGCCCCAGCATTTT.

The V and J genes are TRBV19 and TRBJ2-7, with TRBD1 matching over 9 bases. This CDR3 contains 14 residues. Per the germline V gene, CDR1 is LNHDA and CDR2 is SQIVND (reference sequence). With 4 bases clipped from V and 4 bases from J, the junction kept 5 bases outside the gene matches. The CDR3 loop reads CASSRTGDGYEQYV. In DNA form, the CDR3 reads TGTGCCAGTAGTAGGACAGGGGACGGTTACGAGCAGTACGTC.

This sequence joins TRBV28 and TRBJ2-7; 12 bases fit TRBD2. The junction had 4 bases not matched to a gene; V was cut back by 3 bases and J by 4 bases. The CDR3 has 15 residues. Germline CDR1 is MDHEN and CDR2 is SYDVKM. The CDR3 DNA follows: TGTGCCAGCAGTTTCGGACTAGCGGGACGATACGAGCAGTACTTC. Translation gives CASSFGLAGRYEQYF.

The V and J genes are TRBV5-4 and TRBJ2-1, with unresolved D. Germline CDR1 reads SGHNT; CDR2 reads YYREEE (reference sequence). This CDR3 has 15 residues. V was pared by 5 bases and J by 2 bases, with 14 bases between. For the CDR3, the DNA is TGTGCCAGCAGTCCAAACACCTCGCCCTACAATGAGCAGTTCTTC. It translates to CASSPNTSPYNEQFF.

The chain has TRBV27 and TRBJ1-5; weak D call: TRBD1 (6 bases). Trimming took 2 bases from V and 3 from J, leaving 11 bases between them. Germline CDR1 MNHEY, CDR2 SMNVEV (reference sequence). The CDR3 spans 15 residues. CDR3 amino acids: CASSLRRGLNQPQHF. The CDR3 region has the DNA TGTGCCAGCAGTTTACGCAGGGGCCTCAATCAGCCCCAGCATTTT.

This clone came up once. The rearrangement joins TRBV5-1 to TRBJ2-5; the D is unclear. Germline V lookup: CDR1 SGHRS, CDR2 YFSETQ. This CDR3 has 13 residues. Trimming stripped 3 bases from V and 3 bases from J, with 9 bases between. The chain's CDR3 is CASSSVGEETQYF. The DNA of the CDR3 is TGCGCCAGCAGCTCTGTTGGAGAAGAGACCCAGTACTTC.